Listed here are 25 T cell receptor beta chains from one sample, sequenced in a study of blood T cells in healthy people across ages. A J-beta primer mix and a sample-barcoded 5' primer were used in a second PCR of roughly 6 to 12 cycles. One entry per CDR3 protein results from TCRdb running MiXCR on the 5' RACE reads. The repertoire holds about 970,000 distinct CDR3 sequences, 51% seen once, with 20% to 25% in the top ten. The sequenced material came from blood. The receptors come from an older woman in good health.

The chain carries TRBV7-6 and TRBJ2-1; D assignment may be TRBD1 or TRBD2 (5 bases each). Trimming cost V 0 bases and J 6 bases, with 12 bases left between them. Germline V gives CDR1 SGHVS, CDR2 FNYEAQ. The CDR3 has 15 amino acids. The CDR3 DNA reads TGTGCCAGCAGCTTAGCGGTTGGGGGTGGCAATGAGCAGTTCTTC. This sequence encodes CASSLAVGGGNEQFF.

A remark on this clonotype: A much larger clonotype is one base distant, so this may be a read error. V gene TRBV7-2 combines with J gene TRBJ2-5, with 7 bases fitting TRBD2. The CDR3 has 16 residues. Germline V gene data show CDR1 as SGHTA and CDR2 as FQGNSA. The CDR3 coding sequence is TGTGCCAACAGCTTAGCAGTTGGGACTAAGGTAGAGACCCAGTACTTC. Protein: CANSLAVGTKVETQYF.

This clonotype appeared a single time. One base away lies a much larger clone, so this may be a sequencing read error. V gene TRBV5-1 combines with J gene TRBJ2-3; 9 positions match TRBD2. V was clipped by 7 bases and J by 5 bases; unmatched bases: 14. Looked up from germline, CDR1 is SGHRS and CDR2 is YFSETQ. This CDR3 spans 16 amino acids. CDR3 coding DNA: TGCGCCAGCGGCAGCGGTTTAGCGGGAGAGATAGATACGCAGTATTTT. As protein: CASGSGLAGEIDTQYF.

The chain couples TRBV29-1 to TRBJ2-1; D not resolved. The V end was cut by 7 bases, the J end by 7 bases, with 14 bases between. CDR3 size: 12 residues. Germline V lookup: CDR1 SQVTM, CDR2 ANQGSEA. The CDR3 region is CSGADLYNEQFF. DNA of the CDR3: TGCAGCGGGGCAGACTTATATAATGAGCAGTTCTTC.

V and J are TRBV20-1 and TRBJ2-5, with a tentative D call TRBD1 (6 bases). The CDR3 has 13 amino acids. The V end was cut by 5 bases, the J end by 4 bases, with 14 bases between. Looked up from germline, CDR1 is DFQATT and CDR2 is SNEGSKA (reference sequence). CDR3 sequence: CSAPDGGLETQYF. The CDR3 coding sequence is TGCAGTGCTCCTGATGGGGGCCTAGAGACCCAGTACTTC.

The rearrangement links TRBV13 to TRBJ2-1; D remains ambiguous. The germline V gene encodes CDR1 PRHDT and CDR2 FYEKMQ (reference sequence). This CDR3 comprises 11 residues. V lost 6 bases and J 13 bases, leaving 13 bases between the germline ends. The CDR3 sequence: CASSFSTQQFF. The CDR3 DNA sequence: TGTGCCAGCAGTTTTAGTACCCAACAGTTCTTC.

The J gene is TRBJ1-5, the V gene TRBV7-2; perhaps TRBD1 as D (6 bases). Germline CDR1 SGHTA, CDR2 FQGNSA. The CDR3 contains 16 residues. V lost 1 base and J 3 bases, leaving 13 bases between the germline ends. The DNA of the CDR3 is TGTGCCAGCAGCTTAGTACCCGGACAGTTCAATCAGCCCCAGCATTTT. It yields the protein CASSLVPGQFNQPQHF.

This clonotype has only a few counts. The chain is built from TRBV2 and TRBJ2-2, with TRBD1 matching over 8 bases. The CDR3 has 15 amino acids. V was pared by 5 bases and J by 2 bases, with 4 bases of the junction left unmatched. CDR1 is SNHLY and CDR2 is FYNNEI in the germline V gene. The CDR3 DNA is TGTGCCAGCAGTCCCACAGGGGGTAACACCGGGGAGCTGTTTTTT. Its translation: CASSPTGGNTGELFF.

V gene TRBV28 combines with J gene TRBJ2-3; D possibly corresponds to TRBD2 (5 bases). The CDR3 length is 12 residues. The V gene's germline CDR1 is MDHEN and CDR2 SYDVKM. V lost 4 bases and J 8 bases, leaving 10 bases between the germline ends. The CDR3 sequence: CASSSGVATQYF. In DNA form, the CDR3 reads TGTGCCAGCAGTTCCGGGGTCGCTACGCAGTATTTT.

The chain uses TRBV11-2 and TRBJ2-7; D gene uncertain. TRBJ2-5 matches the DNA end more closely, so the J call is doubtful. CDR1 SGHAT and CDR2 FQNNGV come from the germline V gene. The CDR3 spans 11 residues. In nucleotides, the CDR3 is TGTGCCAGCAGCAAAGAAGAGACCCAGTACTTC. The encoded protein is CASSKEETQYF.

The V and J genes are TRBV7-9 and TRBJ2-1, with unresolved D. The germline V gene has CDR1 SEHNR and CDR2 FQNEAQ (reference sequence). The CDR3 length is 15 residues. Trimming stripped 1 base from V and 0 bases from J, with 7 bases between. The CDR3 here is CASSLGPASYNEQFF. Here the CDR3 DNA reads TGTGCCAGCAGCTTAGGCCCTGCCTCCTACAATGAGCAGTTCTTC.

This clonotype was seen a few times. This chain connects TRBV19 to TRBJ1-5; 10 bases are shared with TRBD1. Germline CDR1 LNHDA, CDR2 SQIVND (reference sequence). The CDR3 extends over 15 amino acids. Trimming took 7 bases from V and 2 from J; bases not matched to a gene: 5. CDR3 residues: CASTWGTGGNQPQHF. CDR3 nucleotide sequence: TGTGCCAGTACCTGGGGGACAGGGGGCAATCAGCCCCAGCATTTT.

The rearrangement joins TRBV2 to TRBJ1-1; a weak D match, TRBD1 (6 bases). This CDR3 has 13 residues. CDR1 SNHLY and CDR2 FYNNEI come from the germline V gene. Trimming cost V 8 bases and J 1 base, with 11 bases left between them. CDR3 loop: CASRQVANTEAFF. The CDR3 nucleotides are TGTGCCAGCCGACAGGTAGCGAACACTGAAGCTTTCTTT.

This rearrangement joins TRBV21-1 to TRBJ2-5. TRBV21-1 is noted as a pseudogene. CDR3 length: 14 amino acids. CDR3 in DNA: TGTGCCAGCAGCAAGTACGTGGGGCAAGAGACCCAGTACTTC. Its protein is CASSKYVGQETQYF.

This clonotype was counted between two and nine times. The chain couples TRBV29-1 to TRBJ2-5, with D unresolved. Matching the DNA end better, TRBJ2-7 makes the J call doubtful. The germline CDR1 and CDR2 sequences are SQVTM and ANQGSEA. The CDR3 loop spans 11 amino acids. The CDR3, as DNA: TGCAGCGTTGTGACCAGCCACGAGCAGTACTTC. Its protein is CSVVTSHEQYF.

The gene calls are TRBV7-8 and TRBJ2-3, with a weak D call TRBD2 (6 bases). V lost 5 bases, J lost 0 bases, and 21 bases lay in between. Germline values: CDR1 SGHVS, CDR2 FQNEAQ. CDR3 length equals 18 residues. DNA for the CDR3: TGTGCCAGCAGCCCGACCCCATCGGAGGGCCTCAGCACAGATACGCAGTATTTT. It encodes CASSPTPSEGLSTDTQYF. The variable domain in full, completed from reference TRBV7-8 and TRBJ2-3, reads GAGVSQSPRYKVAKRGQDVALRCDPISGHVSLFWYQQALGQGPEFLTYFQNEAQLDKSGLPSDRFFAERPEGSVSTLKIQRTQQEDSAVYLCASSPTPSEGLSTDTQYFGPGTRLTVL.

The J gene is TRBJ2-7, the V gene TRBV29-1; 8 bases align to TRBD1. The CDR3 consists of 13 residues. Germline values: CDR1 SQVTM, CDR2 ANQGSEA. V trimming: 6 bases; J trimming: 6 bases; junction bases outside the gene matches: 10. CDR3 nucleotides: TGCAGCGTGGCCTACGGACAGGGAGGCGAGCAGTACTTC. Translation gives CSVAYGQGGEQYF.

This chain links TRBV7-6 with TRBJ1-5; D is ambiguous. This CDR3 region has 15 residues. Germline V gene data show CDR1 as SGHVS and CDR2 as FNYEAQ. V shed 5 bases and J shed 9 bases, with 20 bases lying between them. CDR3 DNA: TGTGCCAGCAGCCCCAGTCCTTCGGCCACCTTGCCCCAGCATTTT. As protein: CASSPSPSATLPQHF.

The genes are TRBV4-1 and TRBJ2-3; D might be TRBD1 or TRBD2, each matching 5 bases. The V gene's germline CDR1 is MGHRA and CDR2 YSYEKL. The CDR3 consists of 16 residues. Between the trimmed V and J ends, which lost 6 bases and 5 bases, there was a span of 21 bases. CDR3 sequence (DNA): TGCGCCAGCAGACCCTCCGGGACGCTTAAGATAGATACGCAGTATTTT. Translating it yields CASRPSGTLKIDTQYF.

The rearrangement joins TRBV28 to TRBJ2-5; TRBD2 agrees at 8 bases. This CDR3 has 15 residues. Germline loops: CDR1 MDHEN, CDR2 SYDVKM. Losses at the gene ends were 1 base for V and 11 bases for J; bases not matched to a gene: 12. The CDR3 loop reads CASSLLAGTYREQYF. The CDR3 DNA reads as TGTGCCAGCAGTTTATTAGCGGGGACCTATAGGGAGCAGTACTTC. Filled out from reference TRBV28 and TRBJ2-5, the complete variable domain reads DVKVTQSSRYLVKRTGEKVFLECVQDMDHENMFWYRQDPGLGLRLIYFSYDVKMKEKGDIPEGYSVSREKKERFSLILESASTNQTSMYLCASSLLAGTYREQYFGPGTRLLVL.

This clonotype was found a few times. V and J are TRBV7-2 and TRBJ2-4; 11 nucleotides agree with TRBD2. The J call may be faulty, since TRBJ2-7 better matches the DNA end. The germline gives CDR1 SGHTA, CDR2 FQGNSA. The CDR3 length is 15 residues. CDR3 sequence: CASSFLAGGPHEQYF. The CDR3 nucleotides are TGTGCCAGCAGCTTCTTAGCGGGAGGGCCCCACGAGCAGTACTTC.

The genes are TRBV28 and TRBJ2-5; 9 bases match TRBD1. Germline V gives CDR1 MDHEN, CDR2 SYDVKM. Trimming at V came to 7 bases and at J to 8 bases, leaving 14 bases not matched to a gene. This CDR3 spans 15 amino acids. CDR3: CASTRGDRDVGTQYF. For the CDR3, the DNA is TGTGCCAGCACCCGAGGGGACAGGGACGTAGGTACCCAGTACTTC.

The chain couples TRBV10-3 to TRBJ2-7; 9 bases line up with TRBD1. The CDR3 runs to 14 residues. With 6 bases clipped from V and 4 bases from J, the junction kept 7 bases outside the gene matches. CDR1 is ENHRY, CDR2 SYGVKD, per germline. The CDR3 nucleotides are TGTGCCATCAGGGGGGGGACAGGGCGGTACGAGCAGTACTTC. Its translation is CAIRGGTGRYEQYF.

The table lists this clonotype with a few counts. V usage is TRBV7-8 and J usage is TRBJ1-4, with D maybe TRBD1 (6 bases). CDR3 size: 15 residues. The V gene's germline CDR1 is SGHVS and CDR2 FQNEAQ. Between the trimmed V and J ends, which lost 2 bases and 8 bases, there was a span of 15 bases. CDR3 nucleotides: TGTGCCAGCAGCTTATCCGGGGGGCGTGTAGAAAAACTGTTTTTT. The encoded protein is CASSLSGGRVEKLFF.

The chain combines TRBV28 with TRBJ2-5, with D tentatively TRBD1 (5 bases). Germline CDR1 is MDHEN and CDR2 is SYDVKM. The CDR3 sequence is 13 residues long. Trimming cost V 7 bases and J 11 bases, with 20 bases left between them. In DNA form, the CDR3 reads TGTGCCAGCACTCTTCCCGCAGGGTCTAGGCAGTACTTC. Encoded protein: CASTLPAGSRQYF.